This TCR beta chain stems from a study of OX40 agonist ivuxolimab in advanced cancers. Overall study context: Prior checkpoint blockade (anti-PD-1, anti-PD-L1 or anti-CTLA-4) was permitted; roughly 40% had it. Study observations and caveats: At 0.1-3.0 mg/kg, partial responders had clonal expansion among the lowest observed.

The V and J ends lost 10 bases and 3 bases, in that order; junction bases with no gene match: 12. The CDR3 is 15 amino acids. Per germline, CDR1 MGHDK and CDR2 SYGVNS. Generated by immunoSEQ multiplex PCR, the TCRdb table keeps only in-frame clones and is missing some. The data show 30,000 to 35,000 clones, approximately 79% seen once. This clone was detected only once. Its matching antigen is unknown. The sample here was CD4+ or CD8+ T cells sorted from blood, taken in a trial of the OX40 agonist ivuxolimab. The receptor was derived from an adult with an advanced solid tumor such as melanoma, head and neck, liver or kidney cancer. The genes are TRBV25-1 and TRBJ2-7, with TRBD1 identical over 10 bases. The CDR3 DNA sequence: TGTGCCAACAACCCGGCGGGACAGGGGTACTACGAGCAGTACTTC. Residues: CANNPAGQGYYEQYF.